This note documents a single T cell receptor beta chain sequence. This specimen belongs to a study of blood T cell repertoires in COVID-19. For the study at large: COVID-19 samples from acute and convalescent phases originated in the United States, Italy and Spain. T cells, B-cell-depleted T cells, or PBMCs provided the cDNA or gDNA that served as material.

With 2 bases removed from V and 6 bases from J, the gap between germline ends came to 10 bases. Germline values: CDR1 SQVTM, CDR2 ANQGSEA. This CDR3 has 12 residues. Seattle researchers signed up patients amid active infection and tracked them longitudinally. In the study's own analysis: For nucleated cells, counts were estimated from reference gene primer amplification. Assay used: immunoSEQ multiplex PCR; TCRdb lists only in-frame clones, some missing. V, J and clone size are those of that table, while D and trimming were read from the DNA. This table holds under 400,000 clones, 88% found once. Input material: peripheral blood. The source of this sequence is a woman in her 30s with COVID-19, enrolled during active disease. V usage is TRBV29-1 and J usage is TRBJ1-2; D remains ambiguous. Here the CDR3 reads CSVEFGEHGYTF. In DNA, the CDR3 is TGCAGCGTTGAATTCGGGGAGCATGGCTACACCTTC.